This T cell receptor beta chain appears in the sequencing data of a study of CD8 T cells in ankylosing spondylitis. From germline, CDR1 is SGHRS and CDR2 YFSETQ. This CDR3 contains 14 residues. The germline V and J ends were trimmed by 4 bases and 2 bases, with 12 bases remaining between them. TCRdb re-derived calls from the 5' RACE reads in MiXCR, one entry per CDR3 protein. The sample holds under 200,000 distinct CDR3 sequences, 13% seen once. The chain uses TRBV5-1 and TRBJ2-5, with D unclear. Sequencing was done on a sample of blood, either unsorted or a sorted T cell fraction (not recorded which). This sequence was found in a female donor with ankylosing spondylitis or in good health (not recorded which). The CDR3 loop reads CASSLIGPQETQYF. The CDR3 nucleotides read TGCGCCAGCAGCCTGATAGGGCCGCAAGAGACCCAGTACTTC.